This TCR beta chain was retrieved from a study of blood T cell repertoires in COVID-19 (dated by TCRdb to 2020 to 2021). Describing the broader study: Collaborator samples came from the United States, Italy and Spain and covered acute and convalescent phases of COVID-19. The material from the prospective study consisted of cDNA or gDNA derived from T cells, B-cell-depleted T cells, or PBMCs. Subjects who had been exposed to COVID-19, were actively infected with it, or had recovered from it provided the deeply sampled blood TCRbeta repertoires that made up the dataset. The repertoires were made available in a free public database intended to serve as a resource for research on the immune response to SARS-CoV-2. Samples came from the ongoing ImmuneRACE study (first 160 participants) plus 1,254 subjects from 6 global collaborators. Nearly every sample came with metadata listing a de-identified subject ID, COVID-19 status, age in years and sex. Where HLA class I and class II types were available, the types were taken from metadata supplied by the sample provider, not from assay-based typing.

Samples from volunteer blood donors who had recovered from COVID-19 were contributed by a second Seattle source. Each collaborating institution followed its own protocols to collect whole blood in K2EDTA tubes. For TCRbeta analysis, collaborator samples were shipped as frozen whole blood, as isolated PBMCs, or as DNA extracted from either sample type. Study-wide conclusions, independent of this receptor: The amount of clinical and demographic metadata varied by source and participant and was provided uncurated.

With respect to this clone: Which antigen it targets is not known. No base-level quality is on record; no much larger clone is a single base apart. Other DNA sequences within the sample encode an identical CDR3.

The immunoSEQ Assay, a bias-controlled multiplex PCR, was used to amplify TCRbeta CDR3 regions from genomic DNA. Processing in the source paper ran as follows. The number of nucleated cells in each sample was estimated by amplification of reference gene primers within the assay. To quantify the absolute abundance of each unique TCRbeta CDR3 rearrangement, sequence reads were collapsed and filtered. For each sample, productive Simpson clonality was calculated by taking the square root of Simpson's diversity index across productive rearrangements. TCRdb took over this immuneACCESS table, retaining in-frame rearrangements with V and J assigned. Such tables are incomplete; in checked studies, under half of the missing clones stem from an unresolved V gene, and the remainder is unexplained. V and J calls and clone size are as listed in that table; D and trimming were resolved from the DNA. The sample contains about 250,000 clones, approximately 91% of them found a single time. The ten most abundant clones make up 0.85% to 1% of the sample.

The sample was peripheral blood. This receptor was identified in a woman aged 40 to 50 who had recovered from COVID-19.

The CDR3 is CASSVVGSSYEQYF. The nucleotides read TGTGCCAGCAGCGTAGTCGGGAGCTCCTACGAGCAGTACTTC. The rearranged chain carries TRBV9 and TRBJ2-7; the D gene is perhaps TRBD2, from 6 matching bases. According to the germline V gene, CDR1 reads SGDLS and CDR2 reads YYNGEE. The CDR3 measures 14 amino acids from cysteine to phenylalanine. The sequence is cut down to CDR3 DNA, 42 bases in frame from base 1. V lost 0 bases and J lost 0 bases; the stretch between them is 7 bases long. Where the CDR3 stops, the reference TRBV9 and TRBJ2-7 genes take over; the full variable domain is DSGVTQTPKHLITATGQRVTLRCSPRSGDLSVYWYQQSLDQGLQFLIQYYNGEERAKGNILERFSAQQFPDLHSELNLSSLELGDSALYFCASSVVGSSYEQYFGPGTRLTVT.